This entry lists 9 T cell receptor beta chains sequenced from one sample in a study of blood T cell repertoires in COVID-19 (dated by TCRdb to the early 2020s). The library came from the immunoSEQ multiplex PCR assay. TCRdb took this table from immuneACCESS and kept in-frame rearrangements with V and J called. Such tables lack part of the clones; where checked against another copy, unresolved V genes explain under half of the gap, and the rest is unexplained. The sample yields approximately 70,000 clones; roughly 80% were counted once. The top ten clonotypes cover about a tenth of the sample. The sequenced material came from peripheral blood. The receptors stem from a woman of 80 years or more with acute or convalescent COVID-19.

V and J are TRBV12-5 and TRBJ2-1; 9 bases agree with TRBD2. V gave up 5 bases and J gave up 5 bases; unmatched junction bases: 4. Germline lookup yields CDR1 LGHNT and CDR2 FRNRAP. The length of the CDR3 is 14 residues. The CDR3 nucleotides read TGTGCTAGTGGTCCGGGACTAGCTGACAATGAGCAGTTCTTC. This codes for CASGPGLADNEQFF.

The chain employs TRBV5-6 and TRBJ1-2; TRBD1 might be the D (5 bases). The V gene's germline CDR1 is SGHDT and CDR2 YYEEEE. V shed 4 bases and J shed 6 bases, with 13 bases lying between them. This CDR3 contains 13 residues. This chain's CDR3 is CASSPRGSHGYTF. The CDR3 DNA reads TGTGCCAGCAGCCCTAGGGGTTCTCATGGCTACACCTTC.

V is TRBV24-1 and J is TRBJ2-2, with 7 positions matching TRBD1. The CDR3 runs 15 residues. V trimming: 4 bases; J trimming: 7 bases; junction bases outside the gene matches: 8. From germline, CDR1 is KGHDR and CDR2 SFDVKD. CDR3 amino acids: CATSDTGTVSGELFF. The CDR3 coding sequence is TGTGCCACCAGTGACACCGGGACAGTTAGCGGGGAGCTGTTTTTT.

The rearrangement joins TRBV5-1 to TRBJ2-2, with TRBD2 matching 8 bases. CDR3 length equals 17 residues. Germline V lookup: CDR1 SGHRS, CDR2 YFSETQ. J was trimmed by 3 bases and V by 1 base; bases with no gene match: 8. The CDR3 nucleotides are TGCGCCAGCAGCTTGAACGGACTAGCCATCGACACCGGGGAGCTGTTTTTT. Protein: CASSLNGLAIDTGELFF. Together with reference TRBV5-1 and TRBJ2-2, the CDR3 gives the full variable domain: KAGVTQTPRYLIKTRGQQVTLSCSPISGHRSVSWYQQTPGQGLQFLFEYFSETQRNKGNFPGRFSGRQFSNSRSEMNVSTLELGDSALYLCASSLNGLAIDTGELFFGEGSRLTVL.

The gene calls are TRBV5-4 and TRBJ1-6, with 8 bases aligning to TRBD1. CDR3 size: 15 residues. With V trimmed by 4 bases and J by 8 bases, 8 bases remained unmatched. The V gene's germline CDR1 is SGHNT and CDR2 YYREEE (reference sequence). The CDR3 spells CASSIEQGGYSPLHF. As DNA, the CDR3 is TGTGCCAGCAGCATCGAACAGGGGGGTTATTCACCCCTCCACTTT. Complete variable domain (other parts from reference TRBV5-4 and TRBJ1-6): ETGVTQSPTHLIKTRGQQVTLRCSSQSGHNTVSWYQQALGQGPQFIFQYYREEENGRGNFPPRFSGLQFPNYSSELNVNALELDDSALYLCASSIEQGGYSPLHFGNGTRLTVT.

The V and J genes are TRBV7-2 and TRBJ2-2; D is ambiguous. CDR3 length: 14 residues. Looked up from germline, CDR1 is SGHTA and CDR2 is FQGNSA. V was trimmed by 1 base and J by 6 bases, leaving 9 bases between them. DNA for the CDR3: TGTGCCAGCAGCTTAGTTCGGGTAGCCGGGGAGCTGTTTTTT. Translation gives CASSLVRVAGELFF.

V is TRBV19 and J is TRBJ1-2, with 8 bases that match TRBD1. V shed 7 bases, J shed 0 bases, and the junction held 10 bases outside the gene matches. Per germline, CDR1 LNHDA and CDR2 SQIVND (reference sequence). This CDR3 comprises 16 residues. The CDR3 spells CASKGQGINPNYGYTF. Written as DNA, the CDR3 is TGTGCCAGTAAAGGACAGGGAATTAATCCTAACTATGGCTACACCTTC.

The gene calls are TRBV5-4 and TRBJ2-3, with D maybe TRBD2 (6 bases). Trimming took 2 bases from V and 14 from J, leaving 21 bases between them. This CDR3 comprises 14 residues. The germline V gene has CDR1 SGHNT and CDR2 YYREEE (reference sequence). The CDR3: CASSFQGGGVSRYF. CDR3 nucleotide sequence: TGTGCCAGCAGCTTCCAGGGAGGTGGTGTCTCGAGGTATTTT.

This rearrangement joins TRBV11-2 to TRBJ2-3; D possibly corresponds to TRBD1 (6 bases). This CDR3 contains 15 residues. The germline CDR1 and CDR2 sequences are SGHAT and FQNNGV. Trimming took off 0 bases at V and 2 bases at J, with 9 bases between the two ends. The CDR3 sequence: CASSLDRGNTDTQYF. The CDR3 DNA reads as TGTGCCAGCAGCTTAGACAGGGGAAACACAGATACGCAGTATTTT.